One and the same sample provided the 9 T cell receptor beta chains below, sequenced in a study of Ad26.COV2.S vaccination and SARS-CoV-2 variants. TCRdb's table, derived via immunoSEQ multiplex PCR, lists solely in-frame clones and lacks some. Found here are roughly 350,000 clones, around 89% of them singletons; the top ten hold approximately 5%. Sample treatment: 15 to 20 received Ad26.COV2.S at low or high dose, single or two shots; several received placebo; per-sample allocation not given. Samples came from day 63 after the first vaccine or placebo injection. The specimen comprised peripheral blood, sampled in a trial of Ad26.COV2.S vaccine versus placebo. These receptors originate from a person between 18 and 60 years old who received the Ad26.COV2.S COVID-19 vaccine or a placebo.

CDR3 bases: TGTGCCAGTAGCTTACAGGGTGGGGAGTCTGGGGCCAACGTCCTGACTTTC. It specifies CASSLQGGESGANVLTF. The J gene is TRBJ2-6, the V gene TRBV19; TRBD1 is a possible D gene (6 bases). V shed 6 bases and J shed 1 base, with 16 bases lying between them. Germline-derived CDR1 and CDR2 are LNHDA and SQIVND (reference sequence). CDR3 size: 17 residues.

The chain links TRBV13 to TRBJ1-4; 9 bases agree with TRBD1. The CDR3 consists of 14 residues. Germline trimming cut 5 bases from V and 5 bases from J; bases unmatched to any gene: 3. Germline CDR1 PRHDT, CDR2 FYEKMQ (reference sequence). In DNA form, the CDR3 reads TGTGCCAGCAGCCCGGGGACAGGGAATGAAAAACTGTTTTTT. Its translation is CASSPGTGNEKLFF.

This clone appeared a single time. V is TRBV2 and J is TRBJ1-6; 8 nucleotides line up with TRBD1. Trimming at V came to 8 bases and at J to 6 bases, leaving 0 bases not matched to a gene. The CDR3 runs 12 residues. CDR1 SNHLY and CDR2 FYNNEI come from the germline V gene. This chain's CDR3 is CASGQGNSPLHF. CDR3 coding DNA: TGTGCCAGCGGACAGGGTAATTCACCCCTCCACTTT.

The chain employs TRBV27 and TRBJ1-1; TRBD1 matches at 9 bases. V shed 8 bases, J shed 3 bases, and the junction held 16 bases outside the gene matches. The CDR3 loop spans 17 amino acids. CDR1 MNHEY and CDR2 SMNVEV come from the germline V gene (reference sequence). In DNA form, the CDR3 reads TGTGCCAGCCCCGATCCGGGACAGGGTCGTGCGGACACTGAAGCTTTCTTT. Protein sequence: CASPDPGQGRADTEAFF.

The chain employs TRBV6-2 or TRBV6-3 and TRBJ2-7; D uncertain. Looked up from germline, CDR1 is MNHEY and CDR2 is SVGEGT. V was pared by 2 bases and J by 1 base, with 9 bases between. The CDR3 is made up of 14 amino acids. The DNA for the CDR3 is TGTGCCAGCAGTTACGTCTCTGTGTCCTACGAGCAGTACTTC. It yields the protein CASSYVSVSYEQYF.

This clone occurred a few times. The chain employs TRBV9 and TRBJ2-3; 7 nucleotides line up with TRBD2. CDR1 and CDR2 (germline): SGDLS, YYNGEE. Losses at the gene ends were 3 bases for V and 2 bases for J; bases not matched to a gene: 9. The CDR3 totals 16 residues. The CDR3 DNA follows: TGTGCCAGCAGCGGCTCCGCTAGCGGATACACAGATACGCAGTATTTT. This translates into CASSGSASGYTDTQYF.

V is TRBV14 and J is TRBJ1-6, with 7 bases matching TRBD1. The V gene end was trimmed by 4 bases and the J gene end by 7 bases; junction bases not matched to a gene: 4. The CDR3 totals 14 residues. Germline loops: CDR1 SGHDN, CDR2 FVKESK. Here the CDR3 reads CASSLTGFNSPLHF. The CDR3 DNA follows: TGTGCCAGCAGCCTGACAGGGTTCAATTCACCCCTCCACTTT.

V is TRBV5-1 and J is TRBJ2-2, with unresolved D. Germline-derived CDR1 and CDR2 are SGHRS and YFSETQ. The CDR3 sequence is 13 residues long. V was cut by 4 bases and J by 6 bases, with 10 bases left in between. The CDR3 DNA sequence: TGCGCCAGCAGCCCAGGAGTCCCCGGGGAGCTGTTTTTT. Encoded protein: CASSPGVPGELFF.

V is TRBV14 and J is TRBJ1-3, with a possible D match to TRBD1 (5 bases). Germline lookup yields CDR1 SGHDN and CDR2 FVKESK. The CDR3 totals 16 residues. Trimming took off 0 bases at V and 2 bases at J, with 11 bases between the two ends. For the CDR3, the DNA is TGTGCCAGCAGCCAAGATCCTGACAGCCCTGGAAACACCATATATTTT. This codes for CASSQDPDSPGNTIYF.